The source of this TCR beta chain is a study of radiotherapy plus CTLA-4 blockade in lung cancer. In the study overall: Objective responses were seen in under 20% of patients, disease control in around 30%.

This clone was observed a few times. Using immunoSEQ multiplex PCR, the repertoire was profiled, and TCRdb retains in-frame clones only, with some absent. The data show about 77,000 clones, with 74% seen just once and 9.9% held by the top ten. In germline, CDR1 is SGHVS, CDR2 FNYEAQ. J gave up 4 bases and V 2 bases, and 9 bases lay outside the gene matches. The CDR3 has 16 residues. V is TRBV7-6 and J is TRBJ2-3; 7 bases are a match to TRBD2. This clonotype originated in a human donor with non-small cell lung cancer whose response to radiotherapy plus ipilimumab could not be evaluated. Sequences were derived from peripheral blood, sampled from a patient treated with radiotherapy plus ipilimumab. CDR3 coding DNA: TGTGCCAGCAGCTTAAACCCCCGGGGGGTAGCAGATACGCAGTATTTT. Translating it yields CASSLNPRGVADTQYF.